Presented here are 21 T cell receptor beta chains from one specimen sequenced in a study of metastatic and nonmetastatic thyroid tumors. Treatment of any kind had been given to no patient before thyroid surgery. TCRdb re-called the PCR reads with MiXCR. The table includes 23,000 or so clones, about 20% detected once. The sequencing input was blood. The source is a female donor with papillary thyroid cancer or a benign thyroid nodule (not recorded which). Some clones in this sample may be carry-over from other donors' samples.

Many counts were recorded for this clone. The rearrangement uses TRBV7-2 and TRBJ2-5, with 13 bases identical to TRBD2. The CDR3 has 22 residues. Germline CDR1 and CDR2: SGHTA and FQGNSA. The ends lost 5 bases at V and 2 bases at J; junction bases unmatched: 23. CDR3 in amino acids: CASSIRPITRTSGRRRQETQYF. CDR3 in DNA: TGTGCCAGCAGCATCCGACCTATTACGCGGACTAGCGGGAGACGGCGGCAAGAGACCCAGTACTTC.

This clone was seen only a few times. This sequence joins TRBV12-3 or TRBV12-4 and TRBJ2-2; tentatively, D is TRBD1 (5 bases). The length of the CDR3 is 15 residues. V dropped 3 bases and J dropped 14 bases, with 22 bases sitting between them. Written as DNA, the CDR3 is TGTGCCAGCAGTTTCAGGACAACGAACACCGTGGATCTGTTTTTT. Amino acid sequence: CASSFRTTNTVDLFF.

This clone was seen a few times. Relative to the germline gene, one junction end is altered; a read error may explain this. V usage is TRBV6-4 and J usage is TRBJ2-2; maybe TRBD2 (5 bases). The CDR3 is made up of 13 amino acids. The germline CDR1 and CDR2 sequences are MRHNA and SNTAGT. CDR3 sequence: CASSETRTGEMFF. CDR3 DNA: TGTGCCAGCAGTGAAACTAGAACCGGGGAGATGTTTTTT.

This chain joins TRBV7-9 and TRBJ2-1; D is unclear. Germline lookup yields CDR1 SEHNR and CDR2 FQNEAQ (reference sequence). The CDR3 covers 13 residues. V lost 5 bases and J 10 bases, leaving 15 bases between the germline ends. CDR3 in DNA: TGTGCCAGCAGCGGGTGGGTGGGCGTCGAGCAGTTCTTC. This codes for CASSGWVGVEQFF.

The sample holds many counts of this clone. The rearrangement links TRBV5-1 to TRBJ2-1; D is perhaps TRBD2 (6 bases). V was shortened by 1 base and J by 5 bases, with 19 bases between the two germline ends. Germline CDR1 is SGHRS and CDR2 is YFSETQ. CDR3 size: 17 residues. This CDR3 is CASSLNRRGWEDNEQFF. In DNA, the CDR3 is TGCGCCAGCAGCTTGAATCGTCGGGGTTGGGAGGACAATGAGCAGTTCTTC. Complete variable domain (other parts from reference TRBV5-1 and TRBJ2-1): KAGVTQTPRYLIKTRGQQVTLSCSPISGHRSVSWYQQTPGQGLQFLFEYFSETQRNKGNFPGRFSGRQFSNSRSEMNVSTLELGDSALYLCASSLNRRGWEDNEQFFGPGTRLTVL.

The genes are TRBV19 and TRBJ1-4; TRBD1 aligns across 9 bases. This CDR3 comprises 14 residues. CDR1 and CDR2 (germline): LNHDA, SQIVND (reference sequence). The V segment lost 3 bases and the J segment 8 bases; nucleotides outside the gene matches: 4. In DNA, the CDR3 is TGTGCCAGTAGTATGGGACAGGGAGGGGAAAAACTGTTTTTT. Translation: CASSMGQGGEKLFF.

This clone has at least ten counts. J is TRBJ2-5 and V is TRBV30, with 12 bases identical to TRBD1. J was trimmed by 4 bases and V by 3 bases; bases with no gene match: 12. CDR1 is GTSNPN, CDR2 SVGIG, per germline (reference sequence). The CDR3 sequence is 17 residues long. The CDR3 spells CAWSTGTGGARGETQYF. In nucleotides, the CDR3 is TGTGCCTGGAGCACCGGGACAGGGGGCGCCCGGGGAGAGACCCAGTACTTC.

This clone was counted at least ten times. The gene calls are TRBV28 and TRBJ1-1; a possible D gene is TRBD1 (5 bases). Trimming shortened V by 7 bases and J by 5 bases, and 17 bases separated the two germline ends. This CDR3 is 14 amino acids long. Germline V gene sequence: CDR1 MDHEN, CDR2 SYDVKM. CDR3 DNA sequence: TGTGCCAGCACCTTAAAGGCAGGGAGGACTGAAGCTTTCTTT. Translated, it gives CASTLKAGRTEAFF.

This clone was seen many times. The gene calls are TRBV4-3 and TRBJ2-7; TRBD2 matches 8 bases. Per germline, CDR1 LGHNA and CDR2 YSLEER. V dropped 4 bases and J dropped 1; count of bases not matched to a gene: 6. This CDR3 region has 15 residues. CDR3 amino acids: CASSPWTSRSYEQYF. CDR3 DNA sequence: TGCGCCAGCAGCCCGTGGACTAGCCGGTCCTACGAGCAGTACTTC.

Regarding this clone: One end of the junction does not line up with germline, which may come from a read error. The V and J genes are TRBV5-6 and TRBJ2-7; the D gene is possibly TRBD1 (5 bases). Germline V gene lookup returns CDR1 SGHDT and CDR2 YYEEEE. The CDR3 spans 13 residues. The CDR3 DNA reads as TGTGCCAGCAGCTTAACAGGTTACTACGAGCAATACTTC. This sequence encodes CASSLTGYYEQYF.

This clone came up a few times. With a much larger clone just one base away, this may be a read error. The limits of the CDR3 on the DNA are not certain, so only TCRdb's listed CDR3 is given. This chain joins TRBV29-1 and TRBJ2-7; the D segment call TRBD1 is taken from the table without a DNA check. The germline V gene has CDR1 SQVTM and CDR2 ANQGSEA. The CDR3 totals 15 residues, both ends included. The CDR3 is CSVDWGSGSSYEQCF.

By its share, this clone is medium-sized (0.01 to 0.1%). The genes are TRBV28 and TRBJ1-2; D is undetermined. The CDR3 has 14 residues. V gave up 6 bases and J gave up 3 bases, with 14 bases separating them. Germline V CDR1 and CDR2: MDHEN, SYDVKM. In DNA form, the CDR3 reads TGTGCCAGCAGGGACTTGGACGGAGACTATGGCTACACCTTC. Translation: CASRDLDGDYGYTF.

This chain joins TRBV5-1 and TRBJ1-4; perhaps TRBD1 as D (5 bases). Germline CDR1 and CDR2: SGHRS and YFSETQ. The CDR3 runs 14 residues. V was trimmed by 2 bases and J by 7 bases, leaving 12 bases between them. CDR3 DNA sequence: TGCGCCAGCAGCTTAACAGGCGGGGCTGAAAAACTGTTTTTT. Protein: CASSLTGGAEKLFF.

This chain links TRBV4-2 with TRBJ2-7, with D tentatively TRBD2 (5 bases). This CDR3 contains 15 residues. V lost 1 base, J lost 2 bases, and 12 bases lay in between. From germline, CDR1 is LGHNA and CDR2 YNFKEQ. The CDR3 bases are TGTGCCAGCAGCCAAGGGCCTAGCCTTGCCTACGAGCAGTACTTC. It codes for CASSQGPSLAYEQYF.

This clone was counted at least ten times. The chain uses TRBV29-1 and TRBJ2-1, with D possibly being TRBD1 (5 bases). The germline gives CDR1 SQVTM, CDR2 ANQGSEA. The CDR3 totals 12 residues. Deletions cut 5 bases from V and 9 bases from J, with 14 bases between. CDR3 loop: CSVYQGVGEQFF. The CDR3 DNA is TGCAGCGTTTACCAGGGTGTTGGTGAGCAGTTCTTC.

V is TRBV12-3 or TRBV12-4 and J is TRBJ2-3; 7 bases are shared with TRBD1. Trimming took 4 bases from V and 10 from J; bases not matched to a gene: 5. The CDR3 runs to 12 residues. The CDR3 DNA sequence: TGTGCCAGCAGTTCCGGGACAGTATCGCAGTATTTT. Translation: CASSSGTVSQYF.

The genes are TRBV6-2 or TRBV6-3 and TRBJ1-5; no clear D. V gave up 7 bases and J gave up 6 bases, with 13 bases separating them. CDR3 length equals 13 residues. CDR1 is MNHEY and CDR2 is SVGEGT in the germline V gene. In nucleotides, the CDR3 is TGTGCCAGCAAGACGGGGTATGGTCAGCCCCAGCATTTT. Its translation is CASKTGYGQPQHF.

The table lists this clone with many counts. The chain carries TRBV4-3 and TRBJ2-1; D possibly matches TRBD1 or TRBD2 (6 bases each). V was shortened by 4 bases and J by 6 bases, with 13 bases between the two germline ends. In germline, CDR1 is LGHNA, CDR2 YSLEER. This CDR3 comprises 14 residues. The CDR3 spells CASSPWGASNEQFF. The DNA of the CDR3 is TGCGCCAGCAGCCCATGGGGGGCCTCCAATGAGCAGTTCTTC.

This clone qualifies as medium-sized. The V and J genes are TRBV28 and TRBJ1-5; no clear D gene. The V end was cut by 1 base, the J end by 10 bases, with 5 bases between. Germline V lookup: CDR1 MDHEN, CDR2 SYDVKM. CDR3 size: 11 residues. The CDR3 here is CASSLLGPQHF. DNA of the CDR3: TGTGCCAGCAGTTTATTGGGCCCCCAGCATTTT.

Ten or more counts support this clone. This chain joins TRBV29-1 and TRBJ1-1; D may be TRBD1 (5 bases). This CDR3 is built from 15 residues. Between the trimmed V and J ends, which lost 5 bases and 7 bases, there was a span of 23 bases. Per germline, CDR1 SQVTM and CDR2 ANQGSEA. This chain's CDR3 is CSVLIPPFWGGEAFF. Written as DNA, the CDR3 is TGCAGCGTTCTAATTCCTCCTTTTTGGGGCGGTGAAGCTTTCTTT.

This clone was observed at least ten times. V and J are TRBV10-1 and TRBJ2-3, with no clear D. This CDR3 has 15 residues. Trimming left V 3 bases short and J 1 base short, with 11 bases between. The germline CDR1 and CDR2 sequences are WNHNN and SYGVQD (reference sequence). The CDR3 loop reads CASSEPSRRTDTQYF. The CDR3 DNA follows: TGCGCCAGCAGTGAACCCAGCAGACGCACAGATACGCAGTATTTT.